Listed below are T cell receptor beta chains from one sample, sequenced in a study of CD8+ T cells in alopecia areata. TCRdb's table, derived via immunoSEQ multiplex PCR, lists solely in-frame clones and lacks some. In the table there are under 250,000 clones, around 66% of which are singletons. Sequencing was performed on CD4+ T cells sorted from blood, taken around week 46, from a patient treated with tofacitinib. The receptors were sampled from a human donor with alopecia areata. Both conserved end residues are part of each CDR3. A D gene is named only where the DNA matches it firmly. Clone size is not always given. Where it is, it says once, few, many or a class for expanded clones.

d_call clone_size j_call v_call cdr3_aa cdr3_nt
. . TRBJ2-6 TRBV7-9 CASSSRGSTSSGANVLTF TGTGCCAGCAGTTCCAGGGGCTCGACTTCCTCTGGGGCCAACGTCCTGACTTTC
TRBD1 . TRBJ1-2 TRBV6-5 CASSPTGDGIYGYTF TGTGCCAGCAGTCCGACAGGGGACGGAATCTATGGCTACACCTTC
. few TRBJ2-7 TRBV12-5 CASALSAVLYEQYF TGTGCTAGTGCCCTCTCGGCAGTCCTCTACGAGCAGTACTTC
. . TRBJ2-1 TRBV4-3 CASSQDGGTGQFF TGCGCCAGCAGCCAAGACGGGGGGACAGGACAGTTCTTC
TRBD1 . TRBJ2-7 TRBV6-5 CASSPWTGRPYEQYF TGTGCCAGCAGCCCCTGGACAGGGAGGCCCTACGAGCAGTACTTC
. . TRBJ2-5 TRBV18 CASSQRGETQYF TGTGCCAGCTCACAGAGGGGAGAGACCCAGTACTTC
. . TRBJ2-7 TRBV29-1 CSVYSSSASGGGQYF TGCAGCGTATATTCGAGCAGTGCTTCGGGCGGTGGGCAGTACTTC
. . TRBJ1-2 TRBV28 CATHPLQGYTF TGTGCCACCCACCCTCTACAGGGCTACACCTTC
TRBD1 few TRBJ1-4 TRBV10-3 CAIGQGPGEKLFF TGTGCCATCGGACAGGGGCCAGGGGAAAAACTGTTTTTT
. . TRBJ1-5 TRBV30 CAWSVRENQPQHF TGTGCCTGGAGTGTACGAGAGAATCAGCCCCAGCATTTT
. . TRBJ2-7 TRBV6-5 CASSSPLANEQYF TGTGCCAGCAGTTCCCCGTTAGCAAACGAGCAGTACTTC
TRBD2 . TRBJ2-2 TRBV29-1 CTAGTTNTGELFF TGCACCGCCGGGACTACGAACACCGGGGAGCTGTTTTTT
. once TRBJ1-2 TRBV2 CASLDGADYGYTF TGTGCCAGCCTCGACGGGGCCGACTATGGCTACACCTTC
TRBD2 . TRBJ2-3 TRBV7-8 CASSQIAGFTDTQYF TGTGCCAGCAGCCAGATAGCGGGGTTCACAGATACGCAGTATTTT
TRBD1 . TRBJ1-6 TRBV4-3 CASSQDHRQGKVSPLHF TGCGCCAGCAGCCAAGATCACCGACAGGGGAAAGTGTCACCCCTCCACTTT
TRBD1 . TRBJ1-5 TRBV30 CAWSWTGGNQPQHF TGTGCCTGGTCTTGGACAGGGGGCAATCAGCCCCAGCATTTT
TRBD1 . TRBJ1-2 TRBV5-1 CASSRDSYGYTF TGCGCCAGCAGCCGGGACAGCTATGGCTACACCTTC
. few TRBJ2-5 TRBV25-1 CASSVFGIEGSETQYF TGTGCCAGCAGTGTTTTTGGAATCGAGGGATCGGAGACCCAGTACTTC
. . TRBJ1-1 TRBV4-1 CASSQESVSEAFF TGCGCCAGCAGCCAAGAATCGGTCTCTGAAGCTTTCTTT
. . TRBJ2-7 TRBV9 CASSQQALGYEQYF TGTGCCAGCAGCCAACAGGCCCTTGGGTACGAGCAGTACTTC
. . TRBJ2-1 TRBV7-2 CASSPTYGGEQFF TGTGCCAGCAGCCCAACGTATGGAGGGGAGCAGTTCTTC